This is a list of T cell receptor beta chains from one sample in a study of Ad26.COV2.S vaccination and SARS-CoV-2 variants. Libraries were prepared by immunoSEQ multiplex PCR; TCRdb keeps only in-frame clonotypes and omits some of them. This sample has under 500,000 clones, with roughly 90% found just once. This specimen was peripheral blood, taken in a trial of Ad26.COV2.S vaccine versus placebo. These receptors came from a person between 18 and 65 years old who received the Ad26.COV2.S COVID-19 vaccine or a placebo. CDR3s leave out the opening cysteine and the closing phenylalanine or tryptophan. D genes are given only for firm matches.

TRBV4-3	TRBJ1-1	-	ASSQDAGTSNTEAF
TRBV2	TRBJ2-2	TRBD1	ASKYRGAGELF
TRBV5-3	TRBJ2-1	-	ARSPERLQFSYNEQF
TRBV18	TRBJ1-5	-	ASSPVGQAKNQPQH
TRBV9	TRBJ2-3	-	AGSVDDGYFTDTQY
TRBV10-1	TRBJ2-1	-	ASSGTGFLAGMDEQF
TRBV4-3	TRBJ2-5	TRBD2	ASSQERFTSGGEETQY
TRBV18	TRBJ2-7	-	ASSLLDSSGVEQY
TRBV4-3	TRBJ1-3	-	ASSQRVTSGNTIY
TRBV6-5	TRBJ1-2	-	ASSYSINYGYT
TRBV10-1	TRBJ2-5	-	ASSDGIQETQY